The clone carrying this T cell receptor beta chain appeared a single time. As yet, its antigen is unknown. These data come from a study of T cell responses to AZD1222 COVID-19 vaccine. Study findings and constraints: Increases in Spike-specific TCR breadth and depth were seen after two AZD1222 doses. Clonal diversity was possibly underestimated, and white British individuals and females predominated among donors.

Germline V gene data show CDR1 as SGHRS and CDR2 as YFSETQ. There are 14 residues in the CDR3. Trimming cost V 1 base and J 1 base, with 5 bases left between them. Method: immunoSEQ multiplex PCR; TCRdb's copy keeps in-frame clones and lacks some. The table includes more than 150,000 clones, roughly 92% detected once. The origin of this receptor is an adult who received the AZD1222 COVID-19 vaccine. V gene TRBV5-1 combines with J gene TRBJ2-2; the D is unclear. The sequences come from peripheral blood, collected 28 days after the second AZD1222 dose. The CDR3 loop reads CASSLILNTGELFF. The CDR3 DNA follows: TGCGCCAGCAGCTTGATCCTGAACACCGGGGAGCTGTTTTTT.